A single sample is the source of the 2 T cell receptor beta chains below, sequenced in a study of OX40 agonist ivuxolimab in advanced cancers. Measured with immunoSEQ multiplex PCR; TCRdb has only the in-frame clones, and not every one. The sample records roughly 80,000 clones, 90% to 95% being singletons. This sample comprised CD4+ or CD8+ T cells sorted from blood, obtained in a trial of the OX40 agonist ivuxolimab. The receptors stem from an adult with an advanced solid tumor such as melanoma, head and neck, liver or kidney cancer.

The CDR3 DNA is TGTGCCAGCAGCCCCGTAGCGGTGCAAGAGACCCAGTACTTC. Its translation is CASSPVAVQETQYF. The gene calls are TRBV5-6 and TRBJ2-5; D possibly corresponds to TRBD2 (6 bases). Trimming removed 4 bases from V and 2 bases from J, with 12 bases in between. The germline V gene encodes CDR1 SGHDT and CDR2 YYEEEE. This CDR3 region has 14 residues. The whole variable domain, remainder taken from reference TRBV5-6 and TRBJ2-5, is DAGVTQSPTHLIKTRGQQVTLRCSPKSGHDTVSWYQQALGQGPQFIFQYYEEEERQRGNFPDRFSGHQFPNYSSELNVNALLLGDSALYLCASSPVAVQETQYFGPGTRLLVL.

The chain couples TRBV7-2 to TRBJ1-5, with 11 nucleotides matching TRBD1. The CDR3 sequence is 14 residues long. V lost 3 bases, J lost 7 bases, and 2 bases stayed unmatched. The V gene's germline CDR1 is SGHTA and CDR2 FQGNSA. The CDR3 nucleotides read TGTGCCAGCAGCTTGGGACAGGGGGTCCAGCCCCAGCATTTT. Its protein product is CASSLGQGVQPQHF.